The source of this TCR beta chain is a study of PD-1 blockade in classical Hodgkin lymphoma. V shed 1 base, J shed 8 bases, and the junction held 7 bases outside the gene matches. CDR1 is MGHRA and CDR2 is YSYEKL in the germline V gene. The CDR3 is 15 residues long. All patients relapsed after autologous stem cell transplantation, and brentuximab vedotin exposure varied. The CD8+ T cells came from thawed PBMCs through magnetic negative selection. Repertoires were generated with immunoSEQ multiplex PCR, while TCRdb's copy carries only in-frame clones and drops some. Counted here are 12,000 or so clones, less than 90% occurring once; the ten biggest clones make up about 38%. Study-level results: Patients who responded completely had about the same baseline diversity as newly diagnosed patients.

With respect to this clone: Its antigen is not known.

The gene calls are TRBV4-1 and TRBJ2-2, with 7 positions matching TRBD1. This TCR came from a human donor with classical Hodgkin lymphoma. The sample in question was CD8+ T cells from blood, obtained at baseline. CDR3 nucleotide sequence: TGCGCCAGCAGCCAAGCCAGGGGGTTGACGGGGGAGCTGTTTTTT. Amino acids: CASSQARGLTGELFF.